This T cell receptor (beta chain) was sequenced for a study of T cell repertoires in aging, cancer and after chemotherapy. Study-level background: The whole study produced a dataset of around 9 million TCR reads. Findings and limits, study-wide: In healthy donors, age-related TCR diversity loss mainly reflected lost richness. Untreated cancer patients had significantly lower blood TCR diversity than age-matched healthy donors.

TRB rearrangements spanning V, D and J were amplified using mixed TRB-A/B primers. Each CDR3 protein is one row after TCRdb ran MiXCR on the multiplex PCR reads. The profile shows about 2,900 distinct CDR3 sequences, more than 25% of them singletons. The template was genomic DNA from peripheral blood, not RNA. The CDR3 runs 15 residues. Germline CDR1 is MNHEY and CDR2 is SMNVEV (reference sequence). The V gene end was trimmed by 2 bases and the J gene end by 1 base; junction bases not matched to a gene: 3. By share of the sample, this clonotype is medium-sized. Antigen: not known. This receptor was taken from a human donor with a solid tumor. The rearrangement uses TRBV27 and TRBJ2-3, with 7 bases that match TRBD2. The specimen was blood. The CDR3 loop reads CASSLAGEGTDTQYF. The CDR3 DNA is TGTGCCAGCAGTTTAGCGGGGGAGGGCACAGATACGCAGTATTTT.